This T cell receptor beta chain was sequenced for a study of shared clonotypes between healthy human individuals. General study points: Only blood was sampled, and tissue TCR repertoires likely differ from blood ones. Clonotypes which were not shared had lower generation probabilities than clonotypes that all four donors shared. Depth of sequencing was expected to influence donor clonotype sharing.

Here immunoSEQ multiplex PCR was the method, and the copy in TCRdb shows in-frame clones only, minus some. The data contain 630,000 or so clones, roughly 98% of them singletons. Naive CD8 isolation took CD45RO-negative cells positively selected for CCR7 and excluded terminally differentiated effector memory CD45RA+ cells. There were no recent acute infections or vaccinations among the donors, who were healthy HIV-negative adults. As to this clone: Its antigen is unidentified.

The clonotype was recovered from a man under 40 in good health. Sample: naive CD8+ T cells sorted from blood.

The CDR3 coding sequence is TGTGCCAGCAGCTTAACCGGACTCTCCTATGGCTACACCTTC. Amino acid sequence: CASSLTGLSYGYTF. This chain joins TRBV7-2 and TRBJ1-2; D not certain. The CDR3 is 14 residues long. V was trimmed by 2 bases and J by 4 bases, leaving 11 bases between them. CDR1 SGHTA and CDR2 FQGNSA come from the germline V gene.